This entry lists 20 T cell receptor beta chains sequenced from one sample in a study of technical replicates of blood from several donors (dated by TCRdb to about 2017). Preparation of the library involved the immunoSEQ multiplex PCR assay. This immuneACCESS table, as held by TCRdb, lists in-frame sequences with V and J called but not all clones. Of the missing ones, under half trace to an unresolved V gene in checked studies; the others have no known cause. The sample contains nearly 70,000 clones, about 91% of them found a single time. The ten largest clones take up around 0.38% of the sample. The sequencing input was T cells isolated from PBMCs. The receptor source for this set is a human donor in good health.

CDR3 residues: CASSLTGGGITEAFF. CDR3 nucleotides: TGTGCCAGCAGCTTAACAGGGGGAGGTATCACTGAAGCTTTCTTT. The chain uses TRBV11-1 and TRBJ1-1; 8 nucleotides line up with TRBD1. The CDR3 consists of 15 residues. CDR1 is SGHAT, CDR2 FQDESV, per germline (reference sequence). V shed 2 bases, J shed 4 bases, and the junction held 6 bases outside the gene matches.

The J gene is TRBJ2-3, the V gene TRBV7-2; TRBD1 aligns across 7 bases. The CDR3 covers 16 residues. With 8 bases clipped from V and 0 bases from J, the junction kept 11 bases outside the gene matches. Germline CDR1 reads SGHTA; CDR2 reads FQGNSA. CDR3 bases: TGTGCCAGCTCCCGCCACAGGGGACAGAGCACAGATACGCAGTATTTT. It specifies CASSRHRGQSTDTQYF.

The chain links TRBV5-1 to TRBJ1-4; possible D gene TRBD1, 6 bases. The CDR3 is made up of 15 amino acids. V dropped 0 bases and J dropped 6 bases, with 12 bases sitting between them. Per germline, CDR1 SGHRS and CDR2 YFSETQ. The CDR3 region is CASSLDGTQDEKLFF. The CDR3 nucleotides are TGCGCCAGCAGCTTGGACGGGACACAAGATGAAAAACTGTTTTTT.

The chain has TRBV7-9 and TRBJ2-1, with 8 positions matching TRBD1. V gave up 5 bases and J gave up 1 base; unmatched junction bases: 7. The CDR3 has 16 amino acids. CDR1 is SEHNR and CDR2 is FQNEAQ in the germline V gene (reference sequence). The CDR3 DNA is TGTGCCAGCAGCCCCCACCGGGACAGGTCCTACAATGAGCAGTTCTTC. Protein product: CASSPHRDRSYNEQFF.

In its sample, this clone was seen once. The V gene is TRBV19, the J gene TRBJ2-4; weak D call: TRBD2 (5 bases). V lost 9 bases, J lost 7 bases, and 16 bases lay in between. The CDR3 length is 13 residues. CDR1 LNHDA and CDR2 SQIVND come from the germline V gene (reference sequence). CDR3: CASYGWGENIQYF. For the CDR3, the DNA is TGTGCCAGCTATGGTTGGGGAGAGAACATTCAGTACTTC.

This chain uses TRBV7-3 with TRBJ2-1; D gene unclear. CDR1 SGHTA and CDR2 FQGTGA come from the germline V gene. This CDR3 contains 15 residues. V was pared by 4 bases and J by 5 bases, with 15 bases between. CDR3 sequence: CASSSIAGIHNEQFF. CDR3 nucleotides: TGTGCCAGCAGCTCTATAGCCGGAATTCACAATGAGCAGTTCTTC.

CDR3 DNA sequence: TGTGCCTGGAGTTCTCTTTACTACGAGCAGTACTTC. Its protein product is CAWSSLYYEQYF. The chain is built from TRBV30 and TRBJ2-7; D unclear. Germline CDR1 GTSNPN, CDR2 SVGIG (reference sequence). V was clipped by 2 bases and J by 3 bases, with 8 bases between them. The CDR3 has 12 residues.

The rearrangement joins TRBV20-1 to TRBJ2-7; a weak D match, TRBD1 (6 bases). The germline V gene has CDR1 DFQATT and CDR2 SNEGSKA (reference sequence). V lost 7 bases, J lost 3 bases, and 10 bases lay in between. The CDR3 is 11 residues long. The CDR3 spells CSGGQSYEQYF. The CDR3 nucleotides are TGCAGTGGAGGACAGAGCTACGAGCAGTACTTC.

The CDR3 is CASSEDRGPNTEAFF. In nucleotides, the CDR3 is TGTGCCAGCAGTGAAGACCGAGGCCCGAACACTGAAGCTTTCTTT. V is TRBV6-4 and J is TRBJ1-1; D not resolved. The CDR3 extends over 15 amino acids. V was pared by 3 bases and J by 1 base, with 12 bases between. The germline V gene encodes CDR1 MRHNA and CDR2 SNTAGT.

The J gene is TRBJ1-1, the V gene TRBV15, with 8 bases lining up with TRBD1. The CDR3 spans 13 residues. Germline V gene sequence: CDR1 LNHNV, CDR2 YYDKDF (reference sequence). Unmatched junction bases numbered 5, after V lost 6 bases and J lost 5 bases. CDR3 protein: CATRLQGGTEAFF. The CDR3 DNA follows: TGTGCCACCAGGTTACAGGGGGGAACTGAAGCTTTCTTT. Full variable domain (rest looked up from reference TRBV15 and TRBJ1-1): DAMVIQNPRYQVTQFGKPVTLSCSQTLNHNVMYWYQQKSSQAPKLLFHYYDKDFNNEADTPDNFQSRRPNTSFCFLDIRSPGLGDTAMYLCATRLQGGTEAFFGQGTRLTVV.

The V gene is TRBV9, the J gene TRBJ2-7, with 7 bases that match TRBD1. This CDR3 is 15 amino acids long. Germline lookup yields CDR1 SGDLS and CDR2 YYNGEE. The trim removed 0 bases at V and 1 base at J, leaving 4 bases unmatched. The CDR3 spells CASSVGDSASYEQYF. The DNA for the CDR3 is TGTGCCAGCAGCGTAGGGGACAGTGCGTCCTACGAGCAGTACTTC.

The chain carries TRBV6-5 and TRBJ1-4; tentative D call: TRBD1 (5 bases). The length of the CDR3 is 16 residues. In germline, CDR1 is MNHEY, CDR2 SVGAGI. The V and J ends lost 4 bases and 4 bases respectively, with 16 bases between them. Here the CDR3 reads CASSSFTGQDNEKLFF. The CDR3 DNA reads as TGTGCCAGCAGTTCCTTCACAGGACAAGATAATGAAAAACTGTTTTTT.

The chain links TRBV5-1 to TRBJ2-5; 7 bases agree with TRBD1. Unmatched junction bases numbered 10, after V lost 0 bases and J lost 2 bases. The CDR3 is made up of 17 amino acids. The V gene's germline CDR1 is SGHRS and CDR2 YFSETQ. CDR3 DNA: TGCGCCAGCAGCTTGGTGTTGACAGGGCCCCTGCAAGAGACCCAGTACTTC. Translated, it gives CASSLVLTGPLQETQYF.

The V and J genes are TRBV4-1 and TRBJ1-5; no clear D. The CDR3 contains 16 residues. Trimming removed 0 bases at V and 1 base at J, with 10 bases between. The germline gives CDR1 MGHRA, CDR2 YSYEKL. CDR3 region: CASSQDGILSNQPQHF. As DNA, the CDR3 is TGCGCCAGCAGCCAAGACGGTATTTTAAGCAATCAGCCCCAGCATTTT.

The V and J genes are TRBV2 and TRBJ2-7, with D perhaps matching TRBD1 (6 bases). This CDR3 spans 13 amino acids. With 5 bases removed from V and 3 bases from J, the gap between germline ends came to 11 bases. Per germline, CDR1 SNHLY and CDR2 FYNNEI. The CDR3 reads CASSYRVDYEQYF. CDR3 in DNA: TGTGCCAGCAGTTACAGGGTAGACTACGAGCAGTACTTC.

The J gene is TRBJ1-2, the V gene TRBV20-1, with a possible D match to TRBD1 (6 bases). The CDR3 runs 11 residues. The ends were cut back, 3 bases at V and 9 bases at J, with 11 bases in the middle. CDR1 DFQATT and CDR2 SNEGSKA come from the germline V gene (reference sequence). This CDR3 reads CSASRGHSYTF. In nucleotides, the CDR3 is TGCAGTGCTAGCAGGGGACATAGCTACACCTTC.

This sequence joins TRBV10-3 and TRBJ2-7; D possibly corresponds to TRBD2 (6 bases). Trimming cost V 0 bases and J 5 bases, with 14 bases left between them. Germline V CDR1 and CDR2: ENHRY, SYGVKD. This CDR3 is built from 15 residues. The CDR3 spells CAISESIGGVNEQYF. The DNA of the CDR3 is TGTGCCATCAGTGAGTCGATCGGGGGAGTAAACGAGCAGTACTTC.

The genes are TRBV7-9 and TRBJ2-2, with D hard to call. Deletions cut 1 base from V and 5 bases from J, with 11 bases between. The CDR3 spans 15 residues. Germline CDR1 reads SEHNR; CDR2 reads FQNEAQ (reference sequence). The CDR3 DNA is TGTGCCAGCAGCTTAGAACAAATGCGGACCGGGGAGCTGTTTTTT. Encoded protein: CASSLEQMRTGELFF.

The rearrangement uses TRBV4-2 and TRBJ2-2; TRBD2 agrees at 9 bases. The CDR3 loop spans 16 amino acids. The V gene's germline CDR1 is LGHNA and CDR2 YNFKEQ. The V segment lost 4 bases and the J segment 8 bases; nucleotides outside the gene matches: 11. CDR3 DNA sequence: TGTGCCAGCAGCCCCCGGTTAGCGGGAGTAATAGGGGAGCTGTTTTTT. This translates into CASSPRLAGVIGELFF.

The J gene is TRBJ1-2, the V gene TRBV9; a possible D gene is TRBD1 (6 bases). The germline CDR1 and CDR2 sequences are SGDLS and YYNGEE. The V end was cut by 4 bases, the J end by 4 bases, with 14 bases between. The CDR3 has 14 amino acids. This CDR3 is CASSQGGGSYGYTF. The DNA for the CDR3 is TGTGCCAGCAGCCAAGGGGGGGGCTCCTATGGCTACACCTTC.